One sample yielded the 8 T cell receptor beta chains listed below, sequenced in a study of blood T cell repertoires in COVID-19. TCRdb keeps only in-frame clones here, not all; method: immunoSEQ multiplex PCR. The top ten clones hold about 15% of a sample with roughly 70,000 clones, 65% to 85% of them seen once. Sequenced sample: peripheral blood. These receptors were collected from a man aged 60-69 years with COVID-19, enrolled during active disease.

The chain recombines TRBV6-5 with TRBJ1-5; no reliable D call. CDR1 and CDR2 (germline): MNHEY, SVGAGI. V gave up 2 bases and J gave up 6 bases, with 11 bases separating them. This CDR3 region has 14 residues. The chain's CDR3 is CASSYRGLGQPQHF. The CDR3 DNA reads TGTGCCAGCAGTTACCGAGGGCTGGGTCAGCCCCAGCATTTT.

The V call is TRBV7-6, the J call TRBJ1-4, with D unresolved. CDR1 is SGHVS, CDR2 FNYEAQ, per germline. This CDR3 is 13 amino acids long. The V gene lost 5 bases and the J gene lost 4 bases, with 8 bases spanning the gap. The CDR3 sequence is CASSPGINEKLFF. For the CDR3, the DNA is TGTGCCAGCAGCCCCGGTATTAATGAAAAACTGTTTTTT.

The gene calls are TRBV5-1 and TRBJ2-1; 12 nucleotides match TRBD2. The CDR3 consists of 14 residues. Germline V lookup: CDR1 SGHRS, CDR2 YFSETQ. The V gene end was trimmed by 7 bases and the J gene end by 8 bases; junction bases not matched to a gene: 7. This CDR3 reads CASRSSGGAHEQFF. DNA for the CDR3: TGCGCCAGCCGTTCTAGCGGGGGGGCCCATGAGCAGTTCTTC.

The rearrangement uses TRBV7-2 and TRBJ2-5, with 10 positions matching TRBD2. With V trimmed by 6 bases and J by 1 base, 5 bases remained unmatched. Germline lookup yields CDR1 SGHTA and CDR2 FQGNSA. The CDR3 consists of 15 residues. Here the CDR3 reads CASRTGTSVQETQYF. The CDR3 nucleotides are TGTGCCAGCAGAACCGGGACTAGCGTCCAAGAGACCCAGTACTTC. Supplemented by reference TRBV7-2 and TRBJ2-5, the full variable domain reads GAGVSQSPSNKVTEKGKDVELRCDPISGHTALYWYRQSLGQGLEFLIYFQGNSAPDKSGLPSDRFSAERTGGSVSTLTIQRTQQEDSAVYLCASRTGTSVQETQYFGPGTRLLVL.

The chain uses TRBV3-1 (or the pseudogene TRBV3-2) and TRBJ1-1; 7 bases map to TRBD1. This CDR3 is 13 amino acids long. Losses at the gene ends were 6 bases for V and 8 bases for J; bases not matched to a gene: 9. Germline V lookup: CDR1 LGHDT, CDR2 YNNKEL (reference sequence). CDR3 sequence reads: CASRPRRGREAFF. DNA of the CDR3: TGTGCCAGCAGACCCAGGAGGGGGCGAGAAGCTTTCTTT.

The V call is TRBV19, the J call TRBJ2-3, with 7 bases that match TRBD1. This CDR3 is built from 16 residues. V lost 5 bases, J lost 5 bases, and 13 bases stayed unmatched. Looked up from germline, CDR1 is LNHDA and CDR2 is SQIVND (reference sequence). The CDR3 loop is CASSFPGQVNLDTQYF. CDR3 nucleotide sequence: TGTGCCAGTAGTTTCCCCGGACAGGTTAACCTAGATACGCAGTATTTT.

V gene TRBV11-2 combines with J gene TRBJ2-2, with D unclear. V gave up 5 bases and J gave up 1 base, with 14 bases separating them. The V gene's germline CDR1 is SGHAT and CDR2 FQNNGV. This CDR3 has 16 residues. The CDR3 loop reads CASSAIETLNTGELFF. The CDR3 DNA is TGTGCCAGCAGCGCTATTGAGACTTTGAACACCGGGGAGCTGTTTTTT.

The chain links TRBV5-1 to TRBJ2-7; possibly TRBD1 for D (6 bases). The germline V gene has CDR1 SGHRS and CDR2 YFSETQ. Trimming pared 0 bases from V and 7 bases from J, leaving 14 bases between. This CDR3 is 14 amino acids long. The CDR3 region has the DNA TGCGCCAGCAGCTTGGCCAGGGGAGTCGGAGAGCAGTACTTC. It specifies CASSLARGVGEQYF.